The 5 T cell receptor beta chains below were found in one sample sequenced in a study of human T cells and chemical hapten exposure. TCRdb passed the RACE reads through MiXCR, listing each CDR3 protein once. The top ten clones hold roughly 1.6% of a sample with about 46,000 distinct CDR3 sequences, 4.3% of them seen once. Time point described: healthy volunteer bleed at 2 weeks. Total RNA extraction was carried out from unfractionated whole blood. Sequences were obtained from whole blood. The receptors shown here come from a female donor in good health. Some clones in this sample may be carry-over from other donors' samples.

This chain joins TRBV11-1 and TRBJ2-5, with D tentatively TRBD1 or TRBD2 (5 bases each). Between the trimmed V and J ends, which lost 5 bases and 2 bases, there was a span of 18 bases. The CDR3 extends over 16 amino acids. The germline V gene has CDR1 SGHAT and CDR2 FQDESV (reference sequence). This CDR3 reads CASSETGRRTQETQYF. CDR3 DNA: TGTGCCAGCAGCGAAACGGGACGCAGGACGCAAGAGACCCAGTACTTC. Full variable domain (rest looked up from reference TRBV11-1 and TRBJ2-5): EAEVAQSPRYKITEKSQAVAFWCDPISGHATLYWYRQILGQGPELLVQFQDESVVDDSQLPKDRFSAERLKGVDSTLKIQPAELGDSAMYLCASSETGRRTQETQYFGPGTRLLVL.

This clonotype has a count of ten or more. V and J are TRBV12-5 and TRBJ2-7; D gene ambiguous. The V gene lost 6 bases and the J gene lost 2 bases, with 5 bases spanning the gap. The V gene's germline CDR1 is LGHNT and CDR2 FRNRAP. This CDR3 has 11 amino acids. Written as DNA, the CDR3 is TGTGCTAGTGGAATTACCTACGAGCAGTACTTC. Encoded protein: CASGITYEQYF.

This clonotype was detected a few times. One end of the junction varies from germline; a read error may be responsible. The chain joins TRBV5-4 to TRBJ2-1; no definite D call. The length of the CDR3 is 15 residues. Germline CDR1 SGHNT, CDR2 YYREEE (reference sequence). The CDR3 DNA reads TGTGCCAGCAGCCAAGTATTACCCTCCAACAATGAGCAGTTCTTC. Protein sequence: CASSQVLPSNNEQFF.

The table lists this clonotype with many counts. The J gene is TRBJ2-3, the V gene TRBV6-2 or TRBV6-3; either TRBD1 or TRBD2 may supply D (6 bases each). Trimming removed 8 bases at V and 2 bases at J, with 14 bases between. The length of the CDR3 is 14 residues. The germline CDR1 and CDR2 sequences are MNHEY and SVGEGT. CDR3 loop: CASLGGLPTDTQYF. The DNA of the CDR3 is TGTGCCAGCCTAGGGGGGCTCCCCACAGATACGCAGTATTTT.

This clonotype has more than one count but fewer than ten. This sequence joins TRBV20-1 and TRBJ2-7; D call uncertain. The germline gives CDR1 DFQATT, CDR2 SNEGSKA (reference sequence). The germline V and J ends were trimmed by 6 bases and 4 bases, with 16 bases remaining between them. This CDR3 has 13 residues. The chain's CDR3 is CSAWGRSVYEQYF. In DNA, the CDR3 is TGCAGTGCCTGGGGTCGTTCAGTTTACGAGCAGTACTTC.